These 13 T cell receptor beta chains were all obtained from the same sample, sequenced in a study of blood T cell repertoires in COVID-19. TCRdb's table, derived via immunoSEQ multiplex PCR, lists solely in-frame clones and lacks some. The sample shows 150,000 to 190,000 clones, approximately 90% of them seen only once. The sequenced sample consisted of peripheral blood. The receptor set was obtained from a woman in her 70s with acute or convalescent COVID-19.

V and J are TRBV28 and TRBJ1-5, with 8 nucleotides matching TRBD1. V shed 4 bases and J 5 bases; nucleotides not matched to a gene: 7. The CDR3 spans 15 residues. The germline gives CDR1 MDHEN, CDR2 SYDVKM. DNA for the CDR3: TGTGCCAGCAGTTCCGGCGGACAGGGTGATCAGCCCCAGCATTTT. This sequence encodes CASSSGGQGDQPQHF. The full variable domain, completed using reference TRBV28 and TRBJ1-5, is DVKVTQSSRYLVKRTGEKVFLECVQDMDHENMFWYRQDPGLGLRLIYFSYDVKMKEKGDIPEGYSVSREKKERFSLILESASTNQTSMYLCASSSGGQGDQPQHFGDGTRLSIL.

This clone was observed a single time. V and J are TRBV2 and TRBJ2-2, with 9 bases identical to TRBD1. Germline trimming cut 6 bases from V and 7 bases from J; bases unmatched to any gene: 9. Germline CDR1 reads SNHLY; CDR2 reads FYNNEI. The CDR3 is 15 amino acids. The CDR3 spells CASRGQGVRIGELFF. CDR3 DNA: TGTGCCAGCAGGGGACAGGGAGTGCGTATCGGGGAGCTGTTTTTT.

CDR3 amino acids: CASSEFPGWSPAPTQYF. CDR3 nucleotides: TGTGCCAGCAGTGAATTCCCCGGGTGGTCGCCAGCGCCTACGCAGTATTTT. The chain has TRBV25-1 and TRBJ2-3; D unresolved. CDR3 size: 17 residues. Germline V CDR1 and CDR2: MGHDK, SYGVNS. V lost 1 base and J lost 8, with 22 bases in between.

V gene TRBV10-3 combines with J gene TRBJ2-6; D possibly corresponds to TRBD1 (6 bases). The germline V and J ends were trimmed by 2 bases and 0 bases, with 8 bases remaining between them. Looked up from germline, CDR1 is ENHRY and CDR2 is SYGVKD. This CDR3 spans 16 amino acids. The DNA of the CDR3 is TGTGCCATCAGTGAGCAGGGGCTCTCTGGGGCCAACGTCCTGACTTTC. It is translated as CAISEQGLSGANVLTF.

V and J are TRBV7-3 and TRBJ2-2; 10 bases are a match to TRBD1. Trimming took 2 bases from V and 6 from J; bases not matched to a gene: 6. Germline CDR1 SGHTA, CDR2 FQGTGA. The CDR3 length is 16 residues. This CDR3 is CASSLPGTGVAGELFF. The CDR3 DNA reads TGTGCCAGCAGCTTACCCGGGACAGGGGTCGCCGGGGAGCTGTTTTTT.

The rearrangement joins TRBV30 to TRBJ1-6; D unresolved. The CDR3 runs to 13 residues. In germline, CDR1 is GTSNPN, CDR2 SVGIG (reference sequence). Here the CDR3 reads CACQRGFNSPLHF. CDR3 sequence (DNA): TGTGCTTGCCAACGGGGTTTTAATTCACCCCTCCACTTT.

Note on this clone: One junction end does not reproduce the germline sequence, and a read error may be involved. This chain connects TRBV11-3 to TRBJ1-5; D remains unclear. Germline-derived CDR1 and CDR2 are SGHNT and YENEEA. CDR3 size: 17 residues. The CDR3 spells CASTLTRFTYSNQPQHF. The CDR3 DNA sequence: TGTGCCAGCACCTTAACGAGGTTCACATATAGCAATCAGCCCCAGCATTTT.

This clone was seen a single time. The chain uses TRBV5-5 and TRBJ2-2; 9 bases are a match to TRBD1. CDR3 length: 15 residues. With 4 bases clipped from V and 5 bases from J, the junction kept 6 bases outside the gene matches. Germline loops: CDR1 SGHKS, CDR2 YYEKEE (reference sequence). CDR3 bases: TGTGCCAGCAGCATTACAGGGGGCAGGACCGGGGAGCTGTTTTTT. Translated, it gives CASSITGGRTGELFF.

V is TRBV28 and J is TRBJ2-4; D possibly corresponds to TRBD2 (7 bases). Germline CDR1 and CDR2: MDHEN and SYDVKM. The length of the CDR3 is 14 residues. The V and J ends lost 6 bases and 6 bases respectively, with 15 bases between them. The CDR3 loop reads CASRTGGAGNIQYF. In nucleotides, the CDR3 is TGTGCCAGCAGGACGGGGGGCGCGGGAAACATTCAGTACTTC.

The chain couples TRBV7-2 to TRBJ1-1; tentative D call: TRBD1 (5 bases). This CDR3 spans 14 amino acids. Deletions cut 5 bases from V and 5 bases from J, with 15 bases between. In germline, CDR1 is SGHTA, CDR2 FQGNSA. CDR3 nucleotides: TGTGCCAGCAGCCCCGGTAGGGGAGGGACTGAAGCTTTCTTT. Translated: CASSPGRGGTEAFF.

The chain recombines TRBV9 with TRBJ2-5, with 9 bases aligning to TRBD1. V lost 2 bases and J lost 0; bases outside the gene matches: 11. CDR3 length equals 18 residues. Germline V gene data show CDR1 as SGDLS and CDR2 as YYNGEE. CDR3 bases: TGTGCCAGCAGCGTGGGGGACAGGGCCCTACTTTACCAAGAGACCCAGTACTTC. Protein sequence: CASSVGDRALLYQETQYF.

The chain links TRBV15 to TRBJ1-2; D is ambiguous. The germline V and J ends were trimmed by 0 bases and 7 bases, with 15 bases remaining between them. Germline V CDR1 and CDR2: LNHNV, YYDKDF (reference sequence). CDR3 length: 15 residues. The CDR3 reads CATSRDIGGEGGYTF. CDR3 DNA: TGTGCCACCAGCAGAGATATAGGCGGTGAGGGTGGCTACACCTTC.

The chain joins TRBV6-2 or TRBV6-3 to TRBJ2-7; 8 bases are shared with TRBD2. J lost 2 bases, V lost 2 bases, and 5 bases had no gene match. The length of the CDR3 is 15 residues. Germline CDR1 MNHEY, CDR2 SVGEGT. Here the CDR3 DNA reads TGTGCCAGCAGTTACGAGGCGGGGGGCCCCTACGAGCAGTACTTC. Its translation is CASSYEAGGPYEQYF.